Following are 26 T cell receptor beta chains from one sample sequenced in a study of blood T cells in healthy people across ages. It was with a sample-barcoded 5' primer and a J-beta primer mix that a second PCR of roughly 7 to 12 cycles was run. TCRdb called the 5' RACE reads again in MiXCR, with one record for every CDR3 protein. Seen here are 600,000 to 1,000,000 distinct CDR3 sequences, around a quarter observed once, and the top ten hold around 3.6%. These sequences were also reported in another study, on T cells of mothers and their children.

The sample taken for sequencing was blood. The receptors come from a boy under 18 in good health.

In its sample, this clonotype was seen a few times. The V gene is TRBV7-3, the J gene TRBJ2-3; TRBD2 matches 11 bases. The CDR3 loop spans 18 amino acids. Germline CDR1 is SGHTA and CDR2 is FQGTGA. After removal of 3 bases from V and 2 bases from J, the junction contained 10 bases not matched to a gene. CDR3: CASSLSPLLAGDTDTQYF. In nucleotides, the CDR3 is TGTGCCAGCAGCTTGAGCCCCCTACTAGCGGGGGACACAGATACGCAGTATTTT.

The chain carries TRBV7-9 and TRBJ2-7, with D hard to call. The CDR3 totals 13 residues. Germline-derived CDR1 and CDR2 are SEHNR and FQNEAQ (reference sequence). The germline V and J ends were trimmed by 1 base and 3 bases, with 7 bases remaining between them. The CDR3 loop is CASSLVDFYEQYF. CDR3 DNA: TGTGCCAGCAGCTTAGTAGATTTCTACGAGCAGTACTTC.

Concerning this clonotype: The junction departs from the called germline gene at one end, perhaps through a read error. The chain is built from TRBV12-3 or TRBV12-4 and TRBJ2-5; 10 nucleotides line up with TRBD1. The J call is uncertain, as TRBJ2-7 better fits the DNA end. This CDR3 has 15 amino acids. CDR3 residues: CANSIRQGAYYEQYF. The CDR3 region has the DNA TGTGCCAACAGTATCCGACAGGGGGCGTACTACGAGCAGTACTTC.

The rearrangement joins TRBV7-2 to TRBJ1-2, with TRBD1 matching 7 bases. CDR3 size: 15 residues. V gave up 2 bases and J gave up 6 bases; unmatched junction bases: 9. In germline, CDR1 is SGHTA, CDR2 FQGNSA. CDR3 sequence (DNA): TGTGCCAGCAGCTTAACCCGACAGGGTATGAATGGCTACACCTTC. It translates to CASSLTRQGMNGYTF.

The chain recombines TRBV28 with TRBJ1-5, with no clear D. Trimming stripped 6 bases from V and 2 bases from J, with 17 bases between. The CDR3 runs to 16 residues. Germline-derived CDR1 and CDR2 are MDHEN and SYDVKM. CDR3 in DNA: TGTGCCAGCAGAGAAGCGGCGGGGAGCCGCAATCAGCCCCAGCATTTT. As protein: CASREAAGSRNQPQHF.

This clonotype was picked up a small number of times. The genes are TRBV28 and TRBJ2-3; D is undetermined. CDR3 length: 12 amino acids. V dropped 6 bases and J dropped 7 bases, with 11 bases sitting between them. Germline V gene lookup returns CDR1 MDHEN and CDR2 SYDVKM. CDR3 coding DNA: TGTGCCAGCAGACGGCCGGAGTATACGCAGTATTTT. It is translated as CASRRPEYTQYF. Together with reference TRBV28 and TRBJ2-3, the CDR3 gives the full variable domain: DVKVTQSSRYLVKRTGEKVFLECVQDMDHENMFWYRQDPGLGLRLIYFSYDVKMKEKGDIPEGYSVSREKKERFSLILESASTNQTSMYLCASRRPEYTQYFGPGTRLTVL.

J is TRBJ1-1 and V is TRBV29-1, with 10 bases fitting TRBD1. Germline V gene data show CDR1 as SQVTM and CDR2 as ANQGSEA. This CDR3 has 12 residues. Germline trimming cut 6 bases from V and 7 bases from J; bases unmatched to any gene: 5. The CDR3 protein is CSVLTGGLEAFF. DNA of the CDR3: TGCAGCGTATTGACAGGGGGCCTTGAAGCTTTCTTT. The full variable domain, its missing parts supplied by reference TRBV29-1 and TRBJ1-1, is SAVISQKPSRDICQRGTSLTIQCQVDSQVTMMFWYRQQPGQSLTLIATANQGSEATYESGFVIDKFPISRPNLTFSTLTVSNMSPEDSSIYLCSVLTGGLEAFFGQGTRLTVV.

This clonotype was seen repeatedly, ten times or more. The chain carries TRBV7-8 and TRBJ2-1; the D gene is possibly TRBD1 (6 bases). Per the germline V gene, CDR1 is SGHVS and CDR2 is FQNEAQ. V was cut by 2 bases and J by 8 bases, with 19 bases left in between. The CDR3 totals 16 residues. CDR3 nucleotides: TGTGCCAGCAGCTTAAAGTTTGGGCAGGGGATCGATGAGCAGTTCTTC. This sequence encodes CASSLKFGQGIDEQFF.

There are a few counts of this clonotype. The junction shows a germline mismatch at one end, possibly a read error. V gene TRBV28 combines with J gene TRBJ2-5, with D hard to call. The DNA end is a closer match to TRBJ2-7, so the J assignment may be wrong. The CDR3 loop spans 11 amino acids. CDR1 is MDHEN and CDR2 is SYDVKM in the germline V gene. The CDR3 DNA is TGCGCCGTGGGATCTTCCTACGAGCAGTACTTC. Amino acid sequence: CAVGSSYEQYF.

The gene calls are TRBV5-1 and TRBJ1-4; D is unclear. CDR1 is SGHRS and CDR2 is YFSETQ in the germline V gene. The CDR3 extends over 15 amino acids. Trimming took 1 base from V and 6 from J, leaving 13 bases between them. The CDR3 here is CASSLTDNPYEKLFF. CDR3 coding DNA: TGCGCCAGCAGCTTGACCGACAATCCCTATGAAAAACTGTTTTTT.

V usage is TRBV9 and J usage is TRBJ1-1; tentative D call: TRBD1 (6 bases). Trimming removed 3 bases from V and 0 bases from J, with 21 bases in between. The germline V gene encodes CDR1 SGDLS and CDR2 YYNGEE. The CDR3 has 18 residues. CDR3 in DNA: TGTGCCAGCAGCGCTGGACAGCACGAGTGGGGTATGAACACTGAAGCTTTCTTT. This encodes CASSAGQHEWGMNTEAFF.

This chain uses TRBV6-5 with TRBJ2-1, with D perhaps given as TRBD1 or TRBD2 (5 bases each). The DNA end favors TRBJ2-5, so the J call may be wrong. This CDR3 spans 12 amino acids. The germline gives CDR1 MNHEY, CDR2 SVGAGI. The CDR3 sequence: CASTGSEETQYF. CDR3 coding DNA: TGTGCCAGCACAGGGAGCGAAGAGACCCAGTACTTC.

The CDR3 sequence: CASSTNPGQARTGELFF. Written as DNA, the CDR3 is TGTGCCAGCAGCACGAATCCCGGACAGGCCCGCACCGGGGAGCTGTTTTTT. The chain employs TRBV5-4 and TRBJ2-2; 7 nucleotides agree with TRBD1. J was trimmed by 4 bases and V by 4 bases; bases with no gene match: 13. Germline CDR1 and CDR2: SGHNT and YYREEE (reference sequence). This CDR3 spans 17 amino acids.

The chain employs TRBV6-5 and TRBJ1-5, with 9 bases lining up with TRBD1. The germline V gene encodes CDR1 MNHEY and CDR2 SVGAGI. V shed 5 bases, J shed 6 bases, and the junction held 8 bases outside the gene matches. The CDR3 totals 15 residues. The CDR3: CASSLGTGFPQPQHF. The CDR3, as DNA: TGTGCCAGCAGTCTCGGGACAGGGTTTCCTCAGCCCCAGCATTTT.

This sequence joins TRBV9 and TRBJ2-3, with 10 bases fitting TRBD2. This CDR3 comprises 15 residues. The germline gives CDR1 SGDLS, CDR2 YYNGEE. V gave up 2 bases and J gave up 5 bases; unmatched junction bases: 5. Here the CDR3 reads CASSVSGTSVDTQYF. The CDR3 nucleotides are TGTGCCAGCAGCGTCTCCGGGACTAGCGTAGATACGCAGTATTTT.

The sample holds a few counts of this clonotype. The chain is built from TRBV20-1 and TRBJ2-6; possibly TRBD1 for D (6 bases). Germline V gene data show CDR1 as DFQATT and CDR2 as SNEGSKA (reference sequence). The ends were cut back, 3 bases at V and 0 bases at J, with 21 bases in the middle. The CDR3 runs 19 residues. The CDR3 loop reads CSARQGPGPFVSGANVLTF. DNA of the CDR3: TGCAGTGCTAGGCAGGGGCCGGGACCCTTTGTCTCTGGGGCCAACGTCCTGACTTTC.

This chain joins TRBV15 and TRBJ2-5; D is unclear. Germline CDR1 reads LNHNV; CDR2 reads YYDKDF (reference sequence). V was clipped by 0 bases and J by 2 bases, with 7 bases between them. The CDR3 contains 14 residues. The CDR3, as DNA: TGTGCCACCAGCAGAGATGGGTTACAAGAGACCCAGTACTTC. Translating gives CATSRDGLQETQYF. The variable domain in full, completed from reference TRBV15 and TRBJ2-5, reads DAMVIQNPRYQVTQFGKPVTLSCSQTLNHNVMYWYQQKSSQAPKLLFHYYDKDFNNEADTPDNFQSRRPNTSFCFLDIRSPGLGDTAMYLCATSRDGLQETQYFGPGTRLLVL.

The table lists this clonotype with a few counts. This rearrangement joins TRBV5-5 to TRBJ2-1, with 7 bases identical to TRBD1. Losses at the gene ends were 1 base for V and 5 bases for J; bases not matched to a gene: 9. Germline CDR1 SGHKS, CDR2 YYEKEE (reference sequence). The CDR3 is made up of 16 amino acids. The DNA of the CDR3 is TGTGCCAGCAGCTTGTACCCGGGACAGTCTAACAATGAGCAGTTCTTC. Protein sequence: CASSLYPGQSNNEQFF.

This clonotype came up a few times. V and J are TRBV20-1 and TRBJ2-1; 12 bases map to TRBD2. The trim removed 1 base at V and 9 bases at J, leaving 13 bases unmatched. Germline assignment: CDR1 DFQATT and CDR2 SNEGSKA (reference sequence). This CDR3 is built from 17 residues. Here the CDR3 DNA reads TGCAGTGCTAGAGGTGGGCTAGCGGGGGGGCCTGCCGGTGAGCAGTTCTTC. This codes for CSARGGLAGGPAGEQFF.

In its sample, this clonotype was seen a few times. This rearrangement joins TRBV2 to TRBJ2-3; D perhaps matches TRBD2 (6 bases). The CDR3 totals 15 residues. V shed 6 bases and J shed 4 bases, with 17 bases lying between them. Per the germline V gene, CDR1 is SNHLY and CDR2 is FYNNEI. The CDR3 loop reads CASSRAGTHADTQYF. In DNA, the CDR3 is TGTGCCAGCAGCCGAGCCGGGACTCATGCAGATACGCAGTATTTT.

As regards this clonotype: Germline is not matched at one junction end, which may reflect a read error. The V and J genes are TRBV20-1 and TRBJ2-3; TRBD2 aligns across 11 bases. The CDR3 length is 15 residues. Germline V gene lookup returns CDR1 DFQATT and CDR2 SNEGSKA (reference sequence). CDR3 residues: CSARVLAGVGNEQFF. DNA of the CDR3: TGCAGTGCTAGAGTACTAGCGGGAGTGGGCAATGAGCAGTTCTTT.

The chain uses TRBV29-1 and TRBJ2-5, with D uncertain. CDR1 is SQVTM, CDR2 ANQGSEA, per germline. The CDR3 runs 12 residues. V was shortened by 4 bases and J by 4 bases, with 10 bases between the two germline ends. The CDR3 bases are TGCAGCGTTGGCTGGGTACTAGAGACCCAGTACTTC. Residues: CSVGWVLETQYF.

This clonotype was counted between two and nine times. V and J are TRBV6-1 and TRBJ2-7; perhaps D is TRBD1 or TRBD2 (5 bases each). In germline, CDR1 is MNHNS, CDR2 SASEGT. Trimming shortened V by 0 bases and J by 3 bases, and 12 bases separated the two germline ends. The CDR3 runs to 15 residues. Here the CDR3 reads CASSEAWDGLYEQYF. The DNA for the CDR3 is TGTGCCAGCAGTGAAGCGTGGGACGGACTCTACGAGCAGTACTTC.

This chain connects TRBV29-1 to TRBJ2-4; 7 bases are a match to TRBD1. Germline V gene lookup returns CDR1 SQVTM and CDR2 ANQGSEA. The ends lost 5 bases at V and 3 bases at J; junction bases unmatched: 7. The CDR3 covers 14 residues. CDR3 nucleotides: TGCAGCGTTCTACCAAGGGGGCGCAAAAACATTCAGTACTTC. Its translation is CSVLPRGRKNIQYF.

The sample holds many counts of this clonotype. CDR3 coding DNA: TGTGCCAGCAGTGAATACTACGAGCAGTACTTC. This sequence encodes CASSEYYEQYF. The rearrangement links TRBV6-1 to TRBJ2-7, with no clear D. The CDR3 length is 11 residues. Per germline, CDR1 MNHNS and CDR2 SASEGT. V lost 2 bases, J lost 3 bases, and 2 bases lay in between.

This clonotype was seen a few times. The rearrangement links TRBV25-1 to TRBJ2-5; TRBD2 might be the D (7 bases). V lost 4 bases and J 4 bases, leaving 25 bases between the germline ends. Germline V gene sequence: CDR1 MGHDK, CDR2 SYGVNS. The CDR3 runs 18 residues. The chain's CDR3 is CASSAGTISWGLRETQYF. The CDR3 region has the DNA TGTGCCAGCAGTGCCGGGACTATAAGTTGGGGGCTAAGAGAGACCCAGTACTTC.